This T cell receptor (beta chain) was sequenced in a study of shared clonotypes between healthy human individuals. At the level of the study: Donor ages ranged 18 to 49 years: a couple of women, three men.

Study findings and constraints: The genetic and exposure-history diversity represented was limited by few donors. A reduction in generation probabilities was seen for non-shared clonotypes relative to those shared by all four donors.

CD45RO-negative, CCR7-selected cells formed the naive CD8 fraction, which excluded terminally differentiated effector memory CD45RA+ cells. Clones were read by immunoSEQ multiplex PCR, and TCRdb kept only the in-frame ones, dropping some. The sample has a few million clones; around 93% are singletons. With 6 bases clipped from V and 0 bases from J, the junction kept 2 bases outside the gene matches. The CDR3 runs to 13 residues. Germline CDR1 is SGDLS and CDR2 is YYNGEE. About this clone itself: Its antigen is not known. The same CDR3 is also encoded by other DNA sequences in this sample.

The TCR originated in a man between 18 and 29 years old in good health. Some clones in this sample may be carry-over from other donors' samples. The sample taken for sequencing was naive CD8+ T cells from PBMCs. This chain links TRBV9 with TRBJ2-7, with TRBD2 identical over 8 bases. In DNA form, the CDR3 reads TGTGCCAGCAATAGCGGGGACTCCTACGAGCAGTACTTC. This sequence encodes CASNSGDSYEQYF.